Below, 20 T cell receptor beta chains from the same sample are listed, as sequenced in a study of T cells in tumors after PD-1 blockade. TCRdb keeps only in-frame clones here, not all; method: immunoSEQ multiplex PCR. In the table there are approximately 45,000 clones, roughly 84% of which are singletons. Here the sequenced sample was PBMCs, taken before anti-PD-1 therapy. The receptors come from a human donor with advanced basal cell or squamous cell carcinoma (not recorded which).

The V call is TRBV7-2, the J call TRBJ2-2; the D gene is possibly TRBD2 (6 bases). The CDR3 runs to 15 residues. Germline V gene sequence: CDR1 SGHTA, CDR2 FQGNSA. Trimming took off 9 bases at V and 4 bases at J, with 18 bases between the two ends. As DNA, the CDR3 is TGTGCCAGTCCCGGTGCGGGGCGGCGCACCGGGGAGCTGTTTTTT. Translated, it gives CASPGAGRRTGELFF.

The V gene is TRBV28, the J gene TRBJ2-1; TRBD1 matches 9 bases. CDR3 length: 15 amino acids. From germline, CDR1 is MDHEN and CDR2 SYDVKM. V lost 3 bases to trimming and J lost 5 bases; unmatched junction nucleotides: 5. CDR3 protein: CASSFSGTGNNEQFF. As DNA, the CDR3 is TGTGCCAGCAGTTTTTCAGGGACAGGGAACAATGAGCAGTTCTTC.

V gene TRBV3-1 (or the pseudogene TRBV3-2) combines with J gene TRBJ2-7, with D unresolved. CDR1 LGHDT and CDR2 YNNKEL come from the germline V gene (reference sequence). The CDR3 has 11 residues. V was cut by 6 bases and J by 3 bases, with 6 bases left in between. CDR3 nucleotide sequence: TGTGCCAGCAGTACGAACTACGAGCAGTACTTC. This codes for CASSTNYEQYF.

The chain links TRBV28 to TRBJ2-1; TRBD2 aligns across 16 bases. V lost 3 bases to trimming and J lost 2 bases; unmatched junction nucleotides: 1. CDR1 and CDR2 (germline): MDHEN, SYDVKM. The CDR3 is made up of 17 amino acids. This chain's CDR3 is CASSLGLAGGPYNEQFF. For the CDR3, the DNA is TGTGCCAGCAGTTTGGGACTAGCGGGAGGGCCCTACAATGAGCAGTTCTTC.

The rearrangement links TRBV6-1 to TRBJ1-2; 7 nucleotides align to TRBD1. This CDR3 contains 14 residues. Germline loops: CDR1 MNHNS, CDR2 SASEGT. The ends lost 0 bases at V and 2 bases at J; junction bases unmatched: 0. CDR3 residues: CASSEATGNYGYTF. The CDR3 DNA reads as TGTGCCAGCAGTGAAGCGACAGGGAACTATGGCTACACCTTC.

The chain has TRBV7-9 and TRBJ1-2; 12 positions agree with TRBD1. Per the germline V gene, CDR1 is SEHNR and CDR2 is FQNEAQ (reference sequence). The CDR3 sequence is 17 residues long. V gave up 5 bases and J gave up 6 bases; unmatched junction bases: 13. CDR3 in amino acids: CASSPGTGGAGRDGYTF. The CDR3 coding sequence is TGTGCCAGCAGCCCCGGGACAGGGGGCGCCGGTAGGGATGGCTACACCTTC.

The chain recombines TRBV5-5 with TRBJ2-5; D possibly corresponds to TRBD2 (5 bases). The CDR3 loop spans 11 amino acids. V dropped 5 bases and J dropped 4 bases, with 6 bases sitting between them. Germline V gene lookup returns CDR1 SGHKS and CDR2 YYEKEE (reference sequence). The CDR3 protein is CASSRGETQYF. CDR3 nucleotide sequence: TGTGCCAGCAGTCGGGGAGAGACCCAGTACTTC.

This rearrangement joins TRBV27 to TRBJ2-5; TRBD2 matches 14 bases. CDR1 MNHEY and CDR2 SMNVEV come from the germline V gene (reference sequence). This CDR3 contains 18 residues. Trimming cost V 4 bases and J 1 base; bases outside gene matches: 8. The CDR3: CASSSRSGLAGGQETQYF. CDR3 sequence (DNA): TGTGCCAGCAGTTCCCGGAGCGGACTAGCGGGGGGCCAAGAGACCCAGTACTTC.

This clone was observed a single time. The chain couples TRBV9 to TRBJ1-1; weak D call: TRBD1 (5 bases). Germline CDR1 is SGDLS and CDR2 is YYNGEE. The CDR3 is 14 residues long. Trimming took 4 bases from V and 5 from J, leaving 15 bases between them. The CDR3 DNA is TGTGCCAGCAGCCTAGGGCAGGAGGGGACTGAAGCTTTCTTT. This codes for CASSLGQEGTEAFF.

CDR3 DNA sequence: TGTGCCAGCTCACCAATCTTGAACACTGAAGCTTTCTTT. Its protein product is CASSPILNTEAFF. V usage is TRBV18 and J usage is TRBJ1-1; D is unclear. The CDR3 totals 13 residues. V lost 2 bases, J lost 0 bases, and 4 bases lay in between. Germline V CDR1 and CDR2: KGHSH, LQKENI.

The table lists this clone with a few counts. The chain carries TRBV10-3 and TRBJ2-1, with a possible D match to TRBD1 (6 bases). The CDR3 is 15 amino acids. From germline, CDR1 is ENHRY and CDR2 SYGVKD. Trimming shortened V by 7 bases and J by 5 bases, and 18 bases separated the two germline ends. The CDR3 is CAINSDSTFNNEQFF. For the CDR3, the DNA is TGTGCCATCAATTCGGACAGTACATTTAACAATGAGCAGTTCTTC.

The chain recombines TRBV4-1 with TRBJ2-4, with D perhaps TRBD1 (5 bases). Germline V gene lookup returns CDR1 MGHRA and CDR2 YSYEKL. The CDR3 totals 16 residues. V gave up 0 bases and J gave up 0 bases, with 9 bases separating them. CDR3 amino acids: CASSQDPGLAKNIQYF. As DNA, the CDR3 is TGCGCCAGCAGCCAAGATCCAGGGCTAGCCAAAAACATTCAGTACTTC.

The chain couples TRBV19 to TRBJ1-5; a possible D gene is TRBD1 (5 bases). V was trimmed by 3 bases and J by 2 bases, leaving 11 bases between them. CDR1 is LNHDA, CDR2 SQIVND, per germline (reference sequence). The CDR3 contains 15 residues. The CDR3 coding sequence is TGTGCCAGTAGTATTGCGACAGACGGCAATCAGCCCCAGCATTTT. It specifies CASSIATDGNQPQHF.

V usage is TRBV18 and J usage is TRBJ2-2; D might be TRBD2 (5 bases). Trimming left V 3 bases short and J 0 bases short, with 11 bases between. CDR1 KGHSH and CDR2 LQKENI come from the germline V gene. This CDR3 contains 16 residues. In DNA form, the CDR3 reads TGTGCCAGCTCACCCCGGGGTTCGTCGAACACCGGGGAGCTGTTTTTT. Translated: CASSPRGSSNTGELFF.

This clone is medium-sized in the sample. J is TRBJ1-3 and V is TRBV7-8; D is undetermined. Trimming shortened V by 5 bases and J by 0 bases, and 11 bases separated the two germline ends. The CDR3 spans 15 residues. Germline-derived CDR1 and CDR2 are SGHVS and FQNEAQ. The chain's CDR3 is CASSILSGSGNTIYF. In nucleotides, the CDR3 is TGTGCCAGCAGCATACTATCCGGCTCTGGAAACACCATATATTTT.

The gene calls are TRBV2 and TRBJ2-1; D is uncertain. V was trimmed by 9 bases and J by 5 bases, leaving 8 bases between them. Germline V gives CDR1 SNHLY, CDR2 FYNNEI. This CDR3 has 11 residues. The CDR3 sequence: CARALNNEQFF. In DNA, the CDR3 is TGTGCCAGGGCTTTGAACAATGAGCAGTTCTTC. Drawing the rest from reference TRBV2 and TRBJ2-1, the complete variable domain is EPEVTQTPSHQVTQMGQEVILRCVPISNHLYFYWYRQILGQKVEFLVSFYNNEISEKSEIFDDQFSVERPDGSNFTLKIRSTKLEDSAMYFCARALNNEQFFGPGTRLTVL.

This chain uses TRBV5-1 with TRBJ1-1; 9 positions match TRBD1. CDR1 SGHRS and CDR2 YFSETQ come from the germline V gene. The CDR3 is 14 residues long. Losses at the gene ends were 3 bases for V and 7 bases for J; bases not matched to a gene: 7. The CDR3, as DNA: TGCGCCAGCAGCTGGGAGGGACAGGGAGATGAAGCTTTCTTT. Translated: CASSWEGQGDEAFF.

This clone was seen once. The gene calls are TRBV18 and TRBJ1-5; D remains unclear. The germline gives CDR1 KGHSH, CDR2 LQKENI. Trimming shortened V by 5 bases and J by 1 base, and 12 bases separated the two germline ends. The CDR3 runs to 15 residues. The CDR3 region is CASSSQELSNQPQHF. The DNA of the CDR3 is TGTGCCAGCTCATCTCAGGAATTAAGCAATCAGCCCCAGCATTTT. The full variable domain, in which reference TRBV18 and TRBJ1-5 provide the parts outside the CDR3, is NAGVMQNPRHLVRRRGQEARLRCSPMKGHSHVYWYRQLPEEGLKFMVYLQKENIIDESGMPKERFSAEFPKEGPSILRIQQVVRGDSAAYFCASSSQELSNQPQHFGDGTRLSIL.

The chain carries TRBV6-5 and TRBJ2-7, with 8 nucleotides matching TRBD1. Unmatched junction bases numbered 2, after V lost 2 bases and J lost 2 bases. Germline values: CDR1 MNHEY, CDR2 SVGAGI. The CDR3 totals 14 residues. The DNA of the CDR3 is TGTGCCAGCAGTTACCGGGACAGGCCCTACGAGCAGTACTTC. It specifies CASSYRDRPYEQYF.

The chain carries TRBV29-1 and TRBJ2-5; 14 bases fit TRBD2. Germline-derived CDR1 and CDR2 are SQVTM and ANQGSEA. J gave up 4 bases and V 4 bases, and 8 bases lay outside the gene matches. The CDR3 has 16 residues. The CDR3 spells CSVAGLAGGVGETQYF. The CDR3, as DNA: TGCAGCGTTGCTGGACTAGCGGGAGGTGTAGGAGAGACCCAGTACTTC.